This T cell receptor delta chain emerged from a study of DNA immune sequencing with unique molecular identifiers (dated by TCRdb to about 2020). With respect to the entire study: Using immunomagnetic cell separation, gammadelta T cells were enriched from buffy coats, and the genomic DNA of these cells was sequenced. Validation of the sequencing method was done both on synthetic reference molecules and on blood samples taken from healthy individuals. All donors were healthy individuals, and approximately 11 of the donors were profiled using sorted gammadelta T cells from peripheral blood. Fluorescence-activated cell sorting was used to enrich gammadelta T cells from the PBMC of 10 healthy people. In the comparison of enriched versus non-enriched samples, around 100 ng of enriched gammadelta T-cell DNA and roughly 1 ug of non-enriched PBMC DNA were sequenced. An ultrasensitive DNA-based TRD repertoire sequencing method using PCR-introduced unique molecular identifiers was developed and validated in the study.

Based on the germline V gene, the CDR1 and CDR2 sequences are TSWWSYY and QGS. The CDR3, from cysteine to phenylalanine, totals 16 residues. The entry retains the CDR3 DNA only, 48 bases that are in frame from base 1. Overall study outcomes, separate from this receptor: Variation in TRD repertoire diversity was observed between healthy donors, with several donors found to be highly oligoclonal, in that the top 5 clonotypes exceeded half of productive molecules. The primer-based approach is unable to detect novel TRD sequences that the primers do not target. Among clonotypes in healthy donors, TRDV2 paired with TRDJ1 was identified as the most common TRD rearrangement.

This clone came up once. No cognate antigen has been identified for it. A far more abundant clone sits one base away, making this likely a read error. The receptor library was made with multiplex PCR. A 32-plex assay, with primers for all 8 TRDV and 4 TRDJ genes spanning the CDR3, was used to amplify the genomic DNA. A 12-nucleotide UMI was introduced during 3 to 4 barcoding PCR cycles, after which a second PCR was performed with Illumina adapter primers. AMPure XP beads were used to purify the libraries, and library quality was checked on a Fragment Analyzer using the HS NGS Fragment kit. An Illumina MiniSeq mid-output kit with around 19% PhiX and 150 cycles of paired-end reads was used for sequencing. In the paper's pipeline: Reads were processed with MIGEC version 1.2.9 to group reads by UMI and build error-corrected consensus sequences. Post-processing used modified VDJtools version 1.2.1 scripts and the tcR R package. TCRdb reprocessed the public reads with the caller CATT; rows with the same DNA were merged afterwards. TCRdb's processing, not the authors', yielded these V and J calls. The sample has 150 to 200 delta-chain clones on record, more than 25% of them singletons. The ten largest make up more than 60% of the sample.

This TCR came from a human donor in good health. The V gene is TRDV1 and the J gene is TRDJ1, with no reliable assignment of the D segment. The material sequenced was gamma-delta T cells from PBMCs. The CDR3 sequence is CALGRPPPVFTYKLIF. The nucleotide sequence is TGTGCTCTTGGGAGGCCTCCTCCCGTCTTCACCTATAAACTCATCTTT.